The rows below give T cell receptor beta chains drawn from one sample of a study of OX40 agonist ivuxolimab in advanced cancers. Assay used: immunoSEQ multiplex PCR; TCRdb lists only in-frame clones, some missing. The sample carries about 83,000 clones, about 90% recorded once. The sequenced sample was CD4+ or CD8+ T cells sorted from blood, obtained in a trial of the OX40 agonist ivuxolimab. The receptors originated from an adult with an advanced solid tumor such as melanoma, head and neck, liver or kidney cancer. The conserved cysteine and the conserved F or W are not part of the CDR3 here. Each record gives: clone size, J gene, V gene, CDR3 protein. A clone size is listed for some rows: how often the clone was seen (once, few, many), or a class if it is expanded.

size: .; J: TRBJ2-1; V: TRBV30; CDR3: AWMSGAYNEQF
size: .; J: TRBJ1-1; V: TRBV6-5; CDR3: ASSYDTVKAF
size: .; J: TRBJ1-1; V: TRBV27; CDR3: ASSLYPDPLKGAF
size: .; J: TRBJ2-2; V: TRBV2; CDR3: ASGRDGGELF
size: .; J: TRBJ1-1; V: TRBV19; CDR3: ASSWGMNTEAF
size: .; J: TRBJ2-7; V: TRBV28; CDR3: ASSLPEGSNEQY
size: .; J: TRBJ2-1; V: TRBV11-2; CDR3: ASRTGLASYNEQF
size: .; J: TRBJ1-2; V: TRBV7-9; CDR3: ASTPDSSYYGYT
size: .; J: TRBJ1-1; V: TRBV9; CDR3: ASSPQGTPGRMNTEAF
size: few; J: TRBJ1-5; V: TRBV30; CDR3: AWSSGSNQPQH
size: .; J: TRBJ2-3; V: TRBV28; CDR3: ASSLLGPREDSTDTQY
size: .; J: TRBJ2-7; V: TRBV2; CDR3: ASSIRLRQESYEQY
size: .; J: TRBJ2-3; V: TRBV5-6; CDR3: ASSLVWAGDTQY
size: .; J: TRBJ1-5; V: TRBV4-2; CDR3: ASSQVGGVHQPQH
size: .; J: TRBJ1-2; V: TRBV9; CDR3: ASRGKSSYGYT
size: once; J: TRBJ2-1; V: TRBV7-9; CDR3: ASSLVTLNEQF